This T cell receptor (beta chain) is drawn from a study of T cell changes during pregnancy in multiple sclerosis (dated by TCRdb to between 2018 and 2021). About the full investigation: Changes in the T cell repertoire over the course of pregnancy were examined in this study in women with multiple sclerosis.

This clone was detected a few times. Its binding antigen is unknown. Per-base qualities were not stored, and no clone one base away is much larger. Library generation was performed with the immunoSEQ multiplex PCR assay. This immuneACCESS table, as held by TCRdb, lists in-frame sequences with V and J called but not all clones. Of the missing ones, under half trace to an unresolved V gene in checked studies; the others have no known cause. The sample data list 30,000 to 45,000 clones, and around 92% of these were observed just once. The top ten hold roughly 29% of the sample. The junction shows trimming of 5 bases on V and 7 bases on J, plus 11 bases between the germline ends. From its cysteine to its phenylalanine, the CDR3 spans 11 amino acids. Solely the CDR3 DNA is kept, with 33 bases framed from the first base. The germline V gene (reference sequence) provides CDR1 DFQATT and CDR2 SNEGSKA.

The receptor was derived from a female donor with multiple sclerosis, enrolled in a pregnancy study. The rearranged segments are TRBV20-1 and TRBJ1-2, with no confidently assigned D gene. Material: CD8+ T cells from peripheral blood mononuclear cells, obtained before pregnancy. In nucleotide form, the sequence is TGCAGTGCTGGCTCAGAGGGTGGCTACACCTTC. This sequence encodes CSAGSEGGYTF.